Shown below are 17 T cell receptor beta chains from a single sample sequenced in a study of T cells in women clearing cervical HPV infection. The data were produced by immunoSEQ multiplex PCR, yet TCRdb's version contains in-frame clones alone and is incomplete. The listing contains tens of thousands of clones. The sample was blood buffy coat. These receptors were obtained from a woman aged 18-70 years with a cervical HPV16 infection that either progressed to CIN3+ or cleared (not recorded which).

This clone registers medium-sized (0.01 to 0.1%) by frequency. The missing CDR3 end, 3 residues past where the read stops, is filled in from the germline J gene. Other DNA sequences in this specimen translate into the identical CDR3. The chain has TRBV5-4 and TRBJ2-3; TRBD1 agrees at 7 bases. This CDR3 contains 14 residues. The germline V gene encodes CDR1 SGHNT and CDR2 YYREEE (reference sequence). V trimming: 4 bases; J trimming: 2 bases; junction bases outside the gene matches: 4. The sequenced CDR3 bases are TGTGCCAGCAGCACGGGACAGTACACAGATACG. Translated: CASSTGQYTDT. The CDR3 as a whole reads CASSTGQYTDTQYF. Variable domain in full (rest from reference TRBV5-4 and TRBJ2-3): ETGVTQSPTHLIKTRGQQVTLRCSSQSGHNTVSWYQQALGQGPQFIFQYYREEENGRGNFPPRFSGLQFPNYSSELNVNALELDDSALYLCASSTGQYTDTQYFGPGTRLTVL.

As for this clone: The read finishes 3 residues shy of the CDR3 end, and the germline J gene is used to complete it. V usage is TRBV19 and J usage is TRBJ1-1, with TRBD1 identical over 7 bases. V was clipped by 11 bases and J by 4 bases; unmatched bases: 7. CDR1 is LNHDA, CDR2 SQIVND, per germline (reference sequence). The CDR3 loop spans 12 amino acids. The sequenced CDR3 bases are TGTGCCGTGACAGGGCCGGGCACTGAA. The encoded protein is CAVTGPGTE. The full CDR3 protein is CAVTGPGTEAFF. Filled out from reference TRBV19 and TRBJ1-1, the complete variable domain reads DGGITQSPKYLFRKEGQNVTLSCEQNLNHDAMYWYRQDPGQGLRLIYYSQIVNDFQKGDIAEGYSVSREKKESFPLTVTSAQKNPTAFYLCAVTGPGTEAFFGQGTRLTVV.

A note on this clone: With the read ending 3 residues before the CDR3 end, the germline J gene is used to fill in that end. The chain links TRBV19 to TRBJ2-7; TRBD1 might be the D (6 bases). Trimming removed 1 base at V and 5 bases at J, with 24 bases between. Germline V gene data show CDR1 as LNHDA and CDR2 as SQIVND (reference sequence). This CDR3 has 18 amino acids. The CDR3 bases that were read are TGTGCCAGTAGTATAGCTACCCTGCGCGATGGGGACACCCACGAG. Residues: CASSIATLRDGDTHE. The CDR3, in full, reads CASSIATLRDGDTHEQYF.

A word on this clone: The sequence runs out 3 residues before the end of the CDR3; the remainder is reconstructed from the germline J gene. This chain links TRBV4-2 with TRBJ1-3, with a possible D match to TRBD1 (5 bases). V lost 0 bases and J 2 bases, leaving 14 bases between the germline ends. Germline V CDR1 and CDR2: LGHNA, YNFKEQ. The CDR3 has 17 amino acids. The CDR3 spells CASSQDDPDTTGNTIYF. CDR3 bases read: TGTGCCAGCAGCCAAGATGATCCGGACACCACTGGAAACACC.

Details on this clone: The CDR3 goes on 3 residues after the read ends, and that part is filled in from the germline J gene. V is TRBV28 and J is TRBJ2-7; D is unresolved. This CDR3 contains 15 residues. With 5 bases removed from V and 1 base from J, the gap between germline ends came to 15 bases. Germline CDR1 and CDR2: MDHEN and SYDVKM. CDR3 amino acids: CASSAIQGSSYEQYF. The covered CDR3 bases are TGTGCCAGCAGTGCAATACAAGGGTCGTCCTACGAG.

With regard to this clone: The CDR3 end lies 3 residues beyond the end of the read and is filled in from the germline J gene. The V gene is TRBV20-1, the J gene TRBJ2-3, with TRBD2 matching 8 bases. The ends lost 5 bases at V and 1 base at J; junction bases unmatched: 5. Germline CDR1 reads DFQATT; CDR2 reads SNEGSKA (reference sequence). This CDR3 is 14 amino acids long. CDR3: CSAHGGGGTDTQYF. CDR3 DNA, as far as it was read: TGCAGTGCTCACGGGGGGGGCGGCACAGATACG.

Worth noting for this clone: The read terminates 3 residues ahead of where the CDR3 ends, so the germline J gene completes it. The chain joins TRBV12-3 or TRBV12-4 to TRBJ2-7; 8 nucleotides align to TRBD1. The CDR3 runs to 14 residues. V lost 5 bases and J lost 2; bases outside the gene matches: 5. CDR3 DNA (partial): TGTGCCAGCAGTAAAATGGACAGGGCCTACGAG. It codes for CASSKMDRAYE. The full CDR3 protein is CASSKMDRAYEQYF.

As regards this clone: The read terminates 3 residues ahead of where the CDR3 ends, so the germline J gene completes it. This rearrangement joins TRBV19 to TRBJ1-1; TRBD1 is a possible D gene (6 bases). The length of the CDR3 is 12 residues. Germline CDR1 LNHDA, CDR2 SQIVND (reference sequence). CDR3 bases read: TGTGCCAGTAGTATATTCGACAGGACG. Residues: CASSIFDRT. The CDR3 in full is CASSIFDRTAFF.

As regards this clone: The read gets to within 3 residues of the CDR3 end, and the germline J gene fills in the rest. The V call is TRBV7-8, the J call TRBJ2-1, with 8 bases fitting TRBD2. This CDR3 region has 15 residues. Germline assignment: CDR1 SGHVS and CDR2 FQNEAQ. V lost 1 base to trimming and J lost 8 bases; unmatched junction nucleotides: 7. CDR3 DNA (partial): TGTGCCAGCAGCTTAGAGGCGGGAGGTGTTTATGAG. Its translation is CASSLEAGGVYE. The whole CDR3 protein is CASSLEAGGVYEQFF. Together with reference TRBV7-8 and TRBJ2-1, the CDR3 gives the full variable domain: GAGVSQSPRYKVAKRGQDVALRCDPISGHVSLFWYQQALGQGPEFLTYFQNEAQLDKSGLPSDRFFAERPEGSVSTLKIQRTQQEDSAVYLCASSLEAGGVYEQFFGPGTRLTVL.

The CDR3 bases that were read are TGTGCCAGCAGTGAAGGACTAGGCGGGGAGACC. Amino acid sequence: CASSEGLGGET. The entire CDR3 is CASSEGLGGETQYF. The chain is built from TRBV2 and TRBJ2-5; the D gene is possibly TRBD2 (6 bases). The read ends 3 residues early relative to the CDR3; the germline J gene fills the gap. Germline CDR1 SNHLY, CDR2 FYNNEI. The V end lost 1 base, the J end lost 5 bases, and 11 bases lay between the germline ends. This CDR3 has 14 residues.

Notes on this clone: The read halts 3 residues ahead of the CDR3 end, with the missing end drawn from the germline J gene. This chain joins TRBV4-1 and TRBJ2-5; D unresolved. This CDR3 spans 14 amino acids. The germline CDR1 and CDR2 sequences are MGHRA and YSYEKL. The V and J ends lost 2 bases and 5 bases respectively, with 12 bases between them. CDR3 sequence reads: CASSQLPLSETQYF. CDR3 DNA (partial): TGCGCCAGCAGCCAACTACCGTTATCGGAGACC.

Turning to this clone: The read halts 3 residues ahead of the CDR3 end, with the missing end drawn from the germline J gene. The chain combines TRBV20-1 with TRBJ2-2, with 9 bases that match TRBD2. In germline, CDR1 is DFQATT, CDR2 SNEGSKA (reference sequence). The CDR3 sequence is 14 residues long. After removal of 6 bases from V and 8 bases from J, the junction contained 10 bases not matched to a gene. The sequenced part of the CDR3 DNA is TGCAGTGCCCCCCAGCGGGGGGCGGGAGGGGAG. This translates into CSAPQRGAGGE. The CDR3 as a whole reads CSAPQRGAGGELFF.

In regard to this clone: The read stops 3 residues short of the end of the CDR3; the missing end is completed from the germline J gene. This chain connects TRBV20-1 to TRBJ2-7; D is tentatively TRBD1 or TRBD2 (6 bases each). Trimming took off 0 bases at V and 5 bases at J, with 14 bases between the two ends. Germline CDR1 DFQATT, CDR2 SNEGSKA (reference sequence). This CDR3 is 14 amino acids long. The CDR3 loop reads CSARDLQGGNEQYF. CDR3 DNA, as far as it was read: TGCAGTGCTAGAGATCTACAGGGAGGCAACGAG.

CDR3 DNA (partial): TGTGCCAGCAGCCCAGTGGGACAACTAAATGAG. Amino acid sequence: CASSPVGQLNE. Given in full, the CDR3 is CASSPVGQLNEQFF. The chain carries TRBV11-2 and TRBJ2-1, with TRBD1 as a possible D gene (6 bases). The CDR3 end falls 3 residues outside the read, so it is completed with the germline J gene. The V and J ends lost 5 bases and 7 bases respectively, with 15 bases between them. The V gene's germline CDR1 is SGHAT and CDR2 FQNNGV. The CDR3 has 14 amino acids.

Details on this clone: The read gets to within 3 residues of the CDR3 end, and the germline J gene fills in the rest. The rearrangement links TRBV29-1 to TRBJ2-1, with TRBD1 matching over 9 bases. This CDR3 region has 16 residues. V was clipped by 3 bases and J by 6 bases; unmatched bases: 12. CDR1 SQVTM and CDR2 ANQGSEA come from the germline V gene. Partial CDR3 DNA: TGCAGCGTTGAGATGGGACAGGGACGGTTTGGCAATGAG. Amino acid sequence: CSVEMGQGRFGNE. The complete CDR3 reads CSVEMGQGRFGNEQFF.

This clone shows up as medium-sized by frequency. CDR3 DNA, as far as it was read: TGCGCCAGCAGGGTAGAGGACAGGGCAACCTACGAG. It translates to CASRVEDRATYE. The entire CDR3 protein is CASRVEDRATYEQYF. The V and J genes are TRBV5-1 and TRBJ2-7, with 8 bases that match TRBD1. The read ends 3 residues before the CDR3 terminus; that terminus is restored from the germline J gene. V was clipped by 5 bases and J by 2 bases; unmatched bases: 9. CDR3 length: 15 amino acids. CDR1 and CDR2 from the germline V gene are SGHRS and YFSETQ.

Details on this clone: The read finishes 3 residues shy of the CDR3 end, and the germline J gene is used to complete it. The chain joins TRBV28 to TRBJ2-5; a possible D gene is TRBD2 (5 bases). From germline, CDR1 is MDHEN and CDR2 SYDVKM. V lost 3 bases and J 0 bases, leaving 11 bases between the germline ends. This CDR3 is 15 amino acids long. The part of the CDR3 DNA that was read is TGTGCCAGCAGTTTCCTCGGACTGGACCAAGAGACC. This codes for CASSFLGLDQET. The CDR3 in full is CASSFLGLDQETQYF.